What follows are 18 T cell receptor beta chains derived from one specimen sequenced in a study of blood T cell repertoires in COVID-19. TCRdb keeps only in-frame clones here, not all; method: immunoSEQ multiplex PCR. The table includes 150,000 to 170,000 clones, 80% to 90% detected once. Sequencing used PBMCs or T cells enriched from blood (not recorded which). The receptors here all came from a man between 45 and 60 years old who had recovered from COVID-19.

The J gene is TRBJ2-5, the V gene TRBV29-1; TRBD2 matches at 13 bases. Germline V CDR1 and CDR2: SQVTM, ANQGSEA. The V gene end was trimmed by 7 bases and the J gene end by 2 bases; junction bases not matched to a gene: 7. This CDR3 comprises 15 residues. The CDR3 bases are TGCAGCGCCCTTCCGGGACTAGCGGGGCAAGAGACCCAGTACTTC. Translated, it gives CSALPGLAGQETQYF.

The chain recombines TRBV7-2 with TRBJ1-1; D is undetermined. CDR3 size: 14 residues. Trimming pared 5 bases from V and 1 base from J, leaving 11 bases between. The germline CDR1 and CDR2 sequences are SGHTA and FQGNSA. The CDR3 coding sequence is TGTGCCAGCAGCCGGGATTTTGGGAACACTGAAGCTTTCTTT. It encodes CASSRDFGNTEAFF.

The chain recombines TRBV4-2 with TRBJ2-7; maybe TRBD1 (7 bases). V was shortened by 1 base and J by 5 bases, with 18 bases between the two germline ends. Germline V gene data show CDR1 as LGHNA and CDR2 as YNFKEQ. The CDR3 spans 16 residues. CDR3 protein: CASSQGWSGGSNEQYF. CDR3 sequence (DNA): TGTGCCAGCAGCCAAGGATGGTCAGGGGGGTCTAACGAGCAGTACTTC.

The chain recombines TRBV7-2 with TRBJ1-5, with a possible D match to TRBD1 (6 bases). Trimming took 1 base from V and 2 from J, leaving 9 bases between them. Germline V gene data show CDR1 as SGHTA and CDR2 as FQGNSA. The CDR3 is made up of 15 amino acids. CDR3 sequence: CASSLVQGGNQPQHF. The CDR3 DNA reads as TGTGCCAGCAGCTTAGTACAGGGAGGCAATCAGCCCCAGCATTTT.

The V gene is TRBV1, the J gene TRBJ2-3; the tabulated D call, TRBD2, remains unverified against the DNA. TRBV1 is given as a pseudogene. The CDR3 sequence is 14 residues long. In DNA, the CDR3 is TGCACCAGCAGCCAAGTACTTTTAGAAGATACGCAGTATTTT. Encoded protein: CTSSQVLLEDTQYF.

V gene TRBV2 combines with J gene TRBJ1-6; tentatively, D is TRBD1 (6 bases). Germline V gene sequence: CDR1 SNHLY, CDR2 FYNNEI. V was shortened by 9 bases and J by 5 bases, with 14 bases between the two germline ends. This CDR3 region has 14 residues. CDR3 region: CASGSGGNNSPLHF. In DNA, the CDR3 is TGTGCCAGTGGCTCGGGGGGCAATAATTCACCCCTCCACTTT. The variable domain in full, with the rest retrieved from reference TRBV2 and TRBJ1-6, is EPEVTQTPSHQVTQMGQEVILRCVPISNHLYFYWYRQILGQKVEFLVSFYNNEISEKSEIFDDQFSVERPDGSNFTLKIRSTKLEDSAMYFCASGSGGNNSPLHFGNGTRLTVT.

The rearrangement uses TRBV19 and TRBJ2-5; tentative D call: TRBD2 (7 bases). Germline CDR1 is LNHDA and CDR2 is SQIVND (reference sequence). The CDR3 loop spans 13 amino acids. V lost 3 bases and J lost 4, with 9 bases in between. For the CDR3, the DNA is TGTGCCAGTAGTATGGGGGGGCTAGAGACCCAGTACTTC. It encodes CASSMGGLETQYF.

V usage is TRBV6-5 and J usage is TRBJ1-6; D is perhaps TRBD1 (5 bases). Germline lookup yields CDR1 MNHEY and CDR2 SVGAGI. The length of the CDR3 is 15 residues. Trimming took 5 bases from V and 7 from J, leaving 15 bases between them. The CDR3 spells CASSPLGEVNSPLHF. CDR3 nucleotides: TGTGCCAGCAGTCCCTTGGGGGAGGTGAATTCACCCCTCCACTTT.

This sequence joins TRBV23-1 and TRBJ1-5, with TRBD1 matching over 7 bases. TRBV23-1 qualifies as an ORF whose function is uncertain. V dropped 7 bases and J dropped 0; count of bases not matched to a gene: 12. This CDR3 region has 17 residues. CDR3 nucleotides: TGCGCCAGCACACCAGGGGGGAATGAGTATAGCAATCAGCCCCAGCATTTT. Translation gives CASTPGGNEYSNQPQHF.

The genes are TRBV5-1 and TRBJ1-6, with 9 bases lining up with TRBD1. The CDR3 contains 14 residues. Germline CDR1 is SGHRS and CDR2 is YFSETQ. Trimming at V came to 5 bases and at J to 5 bases, leaving 2 bases not matched to a gene. CDR3 residues: CASRRTGDNSPLHF. CDR3 DNA: TGCGCCAGCAGGCGGACAGGGGATAATTCACCCCTCCACTTT.

The chain links TRBV6-5 to TRBJ1-1, with 8 bases that match TRBD1. J was trimmed by 6 bases and V by 6 bases; bases with no gene match: 12. CDR3 size: 15 residues. The germline gives CDR1 MNHEY, CDR2 SVGAGI. CDR3 in amino acids: CASSLSGGRRPEAFF. The CDR3, as DNA: TGTGCCAGCAGCCTCTCAGGGGGCAGAAGGCCTGAAGCTTTCTTT.

The CDR3, as DNA: TGTGCCAGCAGCCTACCGGGACAGGGTTCTCAAGATACGCAGTATTTT. Translating gives CASSLPGQGSQDTQYF. This chain uses TRBV9 with TRBJ2-3; 9 positions agree with TRBD1. Germline CDR1 SGDLS, CDR2 YYNGEE. J gave up 5 bases and V 4 bases, and 11 bases lay outside the gene matches. This CDR3 is 16 amino acids long.

A word on this clone: It differs at one base from a far larger clone, so likely a read error. The chain has TRBV2 and TRBJ2-3, with 10 bases matching TRBD1. CDR1 is SNHLY and CDR2 is FYNNEI in the germline V gene. V was pared by 6 bases and J by 3 bases, with 0 bases of the junction left unmatched. The CDR3 extends over 13 amino acids. CDR3 sequence reads: CASRDRGTDTQYF. For the CDR3, the DNA is TGTGCCAGCAGGGACAGGGGGACAGATACGCAGTATTTT.

The chain combines TRBV7-3 with TRBJ1-5; 10 nucleotides agree with TRBD1. Losses at the gene ends were 5 bases for V and 3 bases for J; bases not matched to a gene: 10. Germline values: CDR1 SGHTA, CDR2 FQGTGA. The CDR3 covers 17 residues. The CDR3 DNA reads TGTGCCAGCAGCCGTCCTTGGGACAGGGGCTCCAATCAGCCCCAGCATTTT. Translation: CASSRPWDRGSNQPQHF.

The V and J genes are TRBV28 and TRBJ1-1; D might be TRBD1 (6 bases). Trimming pared 3 bases from V and 0 bases from J, leaving 14 bases between. CDR3 length: 16 amino acids. The germline gives CDR1 MDHEN, CDR2 SYDVKM. The CDR3 DNA reads as TGTGCCAGCAGTTTTATAGGGGGGGTCATGAACACTGAAGCTTTCTTT. It encodes CASSFIGGVMNTEAFF.

The chain recombines TRBV19 with TRBJ1-1; maybe TRBD1 (5 bases). CDR1 is LNHDA, CDR2 SQIVND, per germline (reference sequence). There are 15 residues in the CDR3. Trimming cost V 2 bases and J 0 bases, with 10 bases left between them. The CDR3 coding sequence is TGTGCCAGTAGTATAAACGCAGGGATGAACACTGAAGCTTTCTTT. Its translation: CASSINAGMNTEAFF.

The chain uses TRBV3-1 (or the pseudogene TRBV3-2) and TRBJ1-1; weak D call: TRBD1 (5 bases). The V end lost 4 bases, the J end lost 2 bases, and 11 bases lay between the germline ends. CDR3 size: 14 residues. Germline values: CDR1 LGHDT, CDR2 YNNKEL (reference sequence). CDR3 DNA: TGTGCCAGCAGCCCCCAGGGTTCAAACACTGAAGCTTTCTTT. Protein product: CASSPQGSNTEAFF.

The rearrangement uses TRBV25-1 and TRBJ2-1; a weak D match, TRBD1 (5 bases). The germline V and J ends were trimmed by 9 bases and 8 bases, with 23 bases remaining between them. CDR1 is MGHDK, CDR2 SYGVNS, per germline. The CDR3 is made up of 15 amino acids. In nucleotides, the CDR3 is TGTGCCAGTACCCAGGGTTGGGGAACGAGGTATGAGCAGTTCTTC. It yields the protein CASTQGWGTRYEQFF.